This entry lists 9 T cell receptor beta chains sequenced from one sample in a study of cytomegalovirus exposure and HLA in healthy donors. With 60 Vbeta and 13 Jbeta primers, the PCR was carried out. Clones were sequenced by immunoSEQ multiplex PCR, and TCRdb holds only the in-frame ones, with some missing. In the table there are some 240,000 clones, nearly 95% of which are singletons. Sequencing input: PBMCs. The receptors were sampled from a girl aged 2-10 years in good health and CMV-seronegative.

V usage is TRBV4-1 and J usage is TRBJ2-1; possible D gene TRBD1, 5 bases. From germline, CDR1 is MGHRA and CDR2 YSYEKL. The CDR3 spans 15 residues. The germline V and J ends were trimmed by 2 bases and 6 bases, with 14 bases remaining between them. CDR3 in DNA: TGCGCCAGCAGCCAACTACAGGCTATGGGCAATGAGCAGTTCTTC. Translated: CASSQLQAMGNEQFF.

This clone came up once. The chain has TRBV19 and TRBJ2-2; 9 bases agree with TRBD2. Germline loops: CDR1 LNHDA, CDR2 SQIVND (reference sequence). The CDR3 consists of 15 residues. V shed 7 bases and J 2 bases; nucleotides not matched to a gene: 5. Here the CDR3 DNA reads TGTGCCAGTACCTTAGCGGGGGATAACACCGGGGAGCTGTTTTTT. It specifies CASTLAGDNTGELFF.

This clone has a single count. The chain joins TRBV5-4 to TRBJ2-1; 11 nucleotides align to TRBD2. The CDR3 sequence is 16 residues long. The germline CDR1 and CDR2 sequences are SGHNT and YYREEE (reference sequence). J was trimmed by 6 bases and V by 0 bases; bases with no gene match: 5. CDR3: CASSLGLAGRFNEQFF. CDR3 DNA: TGTGCCAGCAGCTTGGGACTAGCGGGAAGGTTCAATGAGCAGTTCTTC.

This chain links TRBV6-1 with TRBJ2-2, with D possibly being TRBD2 (6 bases). The CDR3 loop spans 11 amino acids. The V gene's germline CDR1 is MNHNS and CDR2 SASEGT. CDR3 DNA sequence: TGTGCGGGGGGTTGGACCGGGGAGCTGTTTTTT. Its protein product is CAGGWTGELFF.

This clone was detected only once. The V and J genes are TRBV6-1 and TRBJ2-1; D is possibly TRBD2 (6 bases). Deletions cut 7 bases from V and 4 bases from J, with 14 bases between. This CDR3 has 14 residues. Germline CDR1 reads MNHNS; CDR2 reads SASEGT. The CDR3 sequence: CASKGRTTYNEQFF. The DNA for the CDR3 is TGTGCCAGCAAAGGCCGGACTACGTACAATGAGCAGTTCTTC.

J is TRBJ1-4 and V is TRBV5-8, with D possibly being TRBD1 (5 bases). V was trimmed by 1 base and J by 5 bases, leaving 6 bases between them. Germline-derived CDR1 and CDR2 are SGHTS and YDEGEE. The CDR3 is 13 amino acids. The CDR3 loop reads CASSLTGNEKLFF. CDR3 sequence (DNA): TGTGCCAGCAGCTTGACAGGAAATGAAAAACTGTTTTTT.

The chain couples TRBV5-4 to TRBJ2-7; 7 positions match TRBD1. Germline trimming cut 0 bases from V and 6 bases from J; bases unmatched to any gene: 9. This CDR3 is 15 amino acids long. The germline V gene encodes CDR1 SGHNT and CDR2 YYREEE (reference sequence). The DNA for the CDR3 is TGTGCCAGCAGCTTGGTAGACAGGGAGCCCTTCGAGCAGTACTTC. Translated: CASSLVDREPFEQYF.

The chain recombines TRBV10-3 with TRBJ2-7; tentative D call: TRBD1 (6 bases). The CDR3 runs 13 residues. Germline V gene data show CDR1 as ENHRY and CDR2 as SYGVKD. Trimming pared 0 bases from V and 5 bases from J, leaving 8 bases between. The CDR3 loop is CAISESPGDEQYF. The CDR3 DNA reads as TGTGCCATCAGTGAGTCTCCAGGGGACGAGCAGTACTTC.

The rearrangement links TRBV11-2 to TRBJ2-7; 8 bases match TRBD1. Germline loops: CDR1 SGHAT, CDR2 FQNNGV. The CDR3 length is 17 residues. Trimming took 1 base from V and 0 from J; bases not matched to a gene: 8. CDR3 sequence: CASSLVPGGKSSYEQYF. In nucleotides, the CDR3 is TGTGCCAGCAGCTTAGTGCCAGGGGGCAAGAGCTCCTACGAGCAGTACTTC.